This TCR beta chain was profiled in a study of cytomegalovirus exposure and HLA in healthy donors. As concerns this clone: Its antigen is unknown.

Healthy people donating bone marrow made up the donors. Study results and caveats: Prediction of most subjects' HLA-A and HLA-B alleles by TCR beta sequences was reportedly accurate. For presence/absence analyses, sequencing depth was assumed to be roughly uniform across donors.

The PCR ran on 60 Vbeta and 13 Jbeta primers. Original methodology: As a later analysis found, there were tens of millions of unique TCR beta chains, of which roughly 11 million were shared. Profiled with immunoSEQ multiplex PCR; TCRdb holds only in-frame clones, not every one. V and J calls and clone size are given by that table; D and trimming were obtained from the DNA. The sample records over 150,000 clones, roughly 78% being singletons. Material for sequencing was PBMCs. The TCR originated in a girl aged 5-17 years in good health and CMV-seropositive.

The CDR3 is CAISEFDSYEQYF. The CDR3 nucleotides read TGTGCCATCAGTGAGTTTGACAGCTACGAGCAGTACTTC. The genes are TRBV10-3 and TRBJ2-7; a weak D match, TRBD1 (5 bases). CDR1 and CDR2 (germline): ENHRY, SYGVKD. V was clipped by 1 base and J by 3 bases, with 7 bases between them. The CDR3 loop spans 13 amino acids.